One and the same sample provided the 30 T cell receptor beta chains below, sequenced in a study of immune evolution from preneoplasia to lung adenocarcinoma. TCRdb keeps only in-frame clones here, not all; method: immunoSEQ multiplex PCR. The sample contains thousands of clones, roughly three quarters of which appear only once. Sequenced: FFPE invasive lung adenocarcinoma tissue. These receptors originate from a person aged 35 to 50 with lung adenocarcinoma.

This clone showed up just once. J is TRBJ2-2 and V is TRBV30, with 9 bases fitting TRBD1. Per germline, CDR1 GTSNPN and CDR2 SVGIG (reference sequence). The CDR3 length is 18 residues. The V gene end was trimmed by 0 bases and the J gene end by 4 bases; junction bases not matched to a gene: 12. As DNA, the CDR3 is TGTGCCTGGAGTGTATTTACAGGGGGCTTAATGGGCACCGGGGAGCTGTTTTTT. It translates to CAWSVFTGGLMGTGELFF.

The genes are TRBV5-1 and TRBJ1-1, with D possibly being TRBD1 (5 bases). Trimming removed 3 bases from V and 4 bases from J, with 13 bases in between. This CDR3 comprises 14 residues. The germline V gene encodes CDR1 SGHRS and CDR2 YFSETQ. The DNA of the CDR3 is TGCGCCAGCAGCTCAGGGATGGTGGCCACTGAAGCTTTCTTT. Its translation is CASSSGMVATEAFF.

The chain links TRBV5-4 to TRBJ2-7, with TRBD2 matching over 7 bases. Germline V CDR1 and CDR2: SGHNT, YYREEE (reference sequence). The CDR3 loop spans 14 amino acids. J lost 0 bases, V lost 5 bases, and 5 bases had no gene match. CDR3 region: CASSRGRDSYEQYF. CDR3 coding DNA: TGTGCCAGCAGTCGAGGGAGGGACTCCTACGAGCAGTACTTC.

The chain employs TRBV6-5 and TRBJ2-7; D unclear. Germline CDR1 and CDR2: MNHEY and SVGAGI. Trimming cost V 10 bases and J 3 bases, with 10 bases left between them. This CDR3 spans 11 amino acids. The CDR3 protein is CATLSVYEQYF. CDR3 nucleotide sequence: TGTGCCACCCTGAGCGTCTACGAGCAGTACTTC.

V and J are TRBV2 and TRBJ1-4; the D is unclear. The V end was cut by 3 bases, the J end by 8 bases, with 13 bases between. This CDR3 is 14 amino acids long. CDR1 and CDR2 (germline): SNHLY, FYNNEI. CDR3 region: CASSDSGLREKLFF. In DNA, the CDR3 is TGTGCCAGCAGTGACTCGGGGTTGAGGGAAAAACTGTTTTTT.

The J gene is TRBJ1-2, the V gene TRBV19; D perhaps matches TRBD1 (5 bases). Trimming took off 7 bases at V and 3 bases at J, with 12 bases between the two ends. This CDR3 region has 13 residues. Germline V gene sequence: CDR1 LNHDA, CDR2 SQIVND (reference sequence). In DNA, the CDR3 is TGTGCCAGTACCCTTTGGGGGGACTATGGCTACACCTTC. Amino acids: CASTLWGDYGYTF. The full variable domain, in which reference TRBV19 and TRBJ1-2 provide the parts outside the CDR3, is DGGITQSPKYLFRKEGQNVTLSCEQNLNHDAMYWYRQDPGQGLRLIYYSQIVNDFQKGDIAEGYSVSREKKESFPLTVTSAQKNPTAFYLCASTLWGDYGYTFGSGTRLTVV.

V gene TRBV9 combines with J gene TRBJ2-3; D ambiguous. V lost 0 bases and J 0 bases, leaving 5 bases between the germline ends. The CDR3 runs 14 residues. The germline CDR1 and CDR2 sequences are SGDLS and YYNGEE. For the CDR3, the DNA is TGTGCCAGCAGCGTAGCGTCTAGCACAGATACGCAGTATTTT. Its translation: CASSVASSTDTQYF.

DNA for the CDR3: TGTGCCAGCAGCTACACCGGGGGGGATGGTACTGAAGCTTTCTTT. Translating it yields CASSYTGGDGTEAFF. V usage is TRBV7-9 and J usage is TRBJ1-1; possible D gene TRBD1, 5 bases. Trimming took 4 bases from V and 5 from J, leaving 17 bases between them. The germline CDR1 and CDR2 sequences are SEHNR and FQNEAQ (reference sequence). The CDR3 loop spans 15 amino acids.

The chain couples TRBV6-1 to TRBJ1-1; 7 bases align to TRBD1. The J segment lost 4 bases and the V segment lost 8 bases, leaving 1 base of the junction unmatched. The germline CDR1 and CDR2 sequences are MNHNS and SASEGT. CDR3 length equals 11 residues. The DNA of the CDR3 is TGTGCCAGCGACAGGGCCACTGAAGCTTTCTTT. Protein product: CASDRATEAFF.

This rearrangement joins TRBV9 to TRBJ1-3; D call uncertain. This CDR3 contains 14 residues. Germline-derived CDR1 and CDR2 are SGDLS and YYNGEE. With 1 base removed from V and 4 bases from J, the gap between germline ends came to 9 bases. In nucleotides, the CDR3 is TGTGCCAGCAGCGTATCTACGAACGGAAACACCATATATTTT. It is translated as CASSVSTNGNTIYF.

The chain links TRBV14 to TRBJ2-7; 10 bases match TRBD2. The CDR3 is 13 amino acids. Unmatched junction bases numbered 8, after V lost 3 bases and J lost 12 bases. Germline-derived CDR1 and CDR2 are SGHDN and FVKESK. The CDR3 DNA sequence: TGTGCCAGCAGCCAGACCGGGACTAGCGCTTCGTACTTC. It encodes CASSQTGTSASYF.

This clone was counted once. The chain links TRBV18 to TRBJ1-6, with D tentatively TRBD1 (6 bases). This CDR3 is built from 16 residues. With 2 bases removed from V and 7 bases from J, the gap between germline ends came to 15 bases. Germline assignment: CDR1 KGHSH and CDR2 LQKENI. The CDR3 spells CASSPRGGSGNSPLHF. The DNA for the CDR3 is TGTGCCAGCTCACCAAGGGGGGGTTCGGGCAATTCACCCCTCCACTTT.

This chain links TRBV11-1 with TRBJ2-6; no definite D call. Trimming cost V 4 bases and J 0 bases, with 7 bases left between them. Looked up from germline, CDR1 is SGHAT and CDR2 is FQDESV (reference sequence). This CDR3 is 15 amino acids long. The CDR3 nucleotides are TGTGCCAGCAGCTCCCGTCTCTCTGGGGCCAACGTCCTGACTTTC. This sequence encodes CASSSRLSGANVLTF.

V usage is TRBV28 and J usage is TRBJ1-2; D unclear. The CDR3 totals 13 residues. Germline CDR1 and CDR2: MDHEN and SYDVKM. The germline V and J ends were trimmed by 7 bases and 2 bases, with 11 bases remaining between them. As DNA, the CDR3 is TGTGCCAGCAATGGAGGACGGAACTATGGCTACACCTTC. Its protein is CASNGGRNYGYTF.

This sequence joins TRBV7-2 and TRBJ1-5; TRBD1 matches 7 bases. The V gene's germline CDR1 is SGHTA and CDR2 FQGNSA. The CDR3 runs to 15 residues. V was clipped by 1 base and J by 7 bases; unmatched bases: 7. CDR3 loop: CASSLGQGSWQPQHF. DNA of the CDR3: TGTGCCAGCAGCTTAGGACAGGGATCTTGGCAGCCCCAGCATTTT.

This clone was recorded a few times. The chain employs TRBV11-2 and TRBJ2-7; D remains unclear. V lost 1 base and J lost 3, with 13 bases in between. Germline V lookup: CDR1 SGHAT, CDR2 FQNNGV. The CDR3 has 15 residues. The CDR3 protein is CASSLGTRRLYEQYF. Here the CDR3 DNA reads TGTGCCAGCAGCTTAGGAACCAGGCGACTCTACGAGCAGTACTTC.

This clone has a single count. The chain has TRBV19 and TRBJ2-1, with TRBD2 matching 8 bases. Germline assignment: CDR1 LNHDA and CDR2 SQIVND (reference sequence). The CDR3 loop spans 17 amino acids. Trimming took 0 bases from V and 2 from J; bases not matched to a gene: 6. The CDR3 DNA reads TGTGCCAGTAGTATAGATCGTGGAGCGGGAGCCTACAATGAGCAGTTCTTC. It translates to CASSIDRGAGAYNEQFF.

The rearrangement joins TRBV18 to TRBJ2-3, with no clear D. The length of the CDR3 is 12 residues. Germline V gene lookup returns CDR1 KGHSH and CDR2 LQKENI. V was trimmed by 3 bases and J by 6 bases, leaving 7 bases between them. The CDR3 sequence: CASSPEMDTQYF. The CDR3 coding sequence is TGTGCCAGCTCACCGGAGATGGATACGCAGTATTTT. The whole variable domain, remainder taken from reference TRBV18 and TRBJ2-3, is NAGVMQNPRHLVRRRGQEARLRCSPMKGHSHVYWYRQLPEEGLKFMVYLQKENIIDESGMPKERFSAEFPKEGPSILRIQQVVRGDSAAYFCASSPEMDTQYFGPGTRLTVL.

The J gene is TRBJ1-1, the V gene TRBV29-1; weak D call: TRBD1 (6 bases). The CDR3 totals 12 residues. Trimming took off 7 bases at V and 1 base at J, with 10 bases between the two ends. Germline V gene sequence: CDR1 SQVTM, CDR2 ANQGSEA. CDR3 sequence (DNA): TGCAGCGCCGGGACACCGAACACTGAAGCTTTCTTT. It specifies CSAGTPNTEAFF.

The count of this clone is one. This chain connects TRBV7-9 to TRBJ1-4, with D hard to call. From germline, CDR1 is SEHNR and CDR2 FQNEAQ (reference sequence). Trimming pared 1 base from V and 9 bases from J, leaving 15 bases between. CDR3 length: 15 residues. CDR3 sequence (DNA): TGTGCCAGCAGCTTAGAACAGACAAGGAGTAAAAAACTGTTTTTT. Amino acid sequence: CASSLEQTRSKKLFF. Variable domain in full (rest from reference TRBV7-9 and TRBJ1-4): DTGVSQNPRHKITKRGQNVTFRCDPISEHNRLYWYRQTLGQGPEFLTYFQNEAQLEKSRLLSDRFSAERPKGSFSTLEIQRTEQGDSAMYLCASSLEQTRSKKLFFGSGTQLSVL.

This chain uses TRBV6-6 with TRBJ1-5; tentatively, D is TRBD1 (5 bases). Germline CDR1 reads MNHNY; CDR2 reads SVGAGI (reference sequence). This CDR3 region has 14 residues. Trimming took off 8 bases at V and 3 bases at J, with 14 bases between the two ends. CDR3 amino acids: CASRGGGANQPQHF. CDR3 sequence (DNA): TGTGCCAGCCGGGGGGGAGGAGCCAATCAGCCCCAGCATTTT.

The J gene is TRBJ1-1, the V gene TRBV11-1; 11 bases align to TRBD1. CDR3 size: 15 residues. The ends lost 5 bases at V and 4 bases at J; junction bases unmatched: 6. CDR1 SGHAT and CDR2 FQDESV come from the germline V gene (reference sequence). The CDR3 nucleotides read TGTGCCAGCAGCCCCTGGGACAGGGGGGCCACTGAAGCTTTCTTT. It translates to CASSPWDRGATEAFF.

V usage is TRBV6-5 and J usage is TRBJ1-1; no reliable D call. The CDR3 contains 13 residues. Trimming stripped 1 base from V and 4 bases from J, with 7 bases between. Per the germline V gene, CDR1 is MNHEY and CDR2 is SVGAGI. CDR3 DNA: TGTGCCAGCAGTTACTACCCAGTCACTGAAGCTTTCTTT. Translation: CASSYYPVTEAFF.

The sample holds one count of this clone. The chain has TRBV5-1 and TRBJ2-3; the D gene is possibly TRBD2 (7 bases). This CDR3 contains 15 residues. Trimming left V 6 bases short and J 2 bases short, with 16 bases between. From germline, CDR1 is SGHRS and CDR2 YFSETQ. The CDR3 spells CASTNWGGTTDTQYF. The CDR3 nucleotides read TGCGCCAGCACCAATTGGGGGGGCACCACAGATACGCAGTATTTT.

This chain links TRBV6-6 with TRBJ1-2; TRBD1 matches at 7 bases. Germline CDR1 reads MNHNY; CDR2 reads SVGAGI (reference sequence). The CDR3 loop spans 14 amino acids. V dropped 7 bases and J dropped 4; count of bases not matched to a gene: 9. Here the CDR3 reads CASTTGQKIYGYTF. The CDR3 coding sequence is TGTGCCAGCACCACGGGACAGAAGATCTATGGCTACACCTTC.

The V gene is TRBV7-6, the J gene TRBJ1-1, with TRBD1 matching 7 bases. CDR3 length: 13 residues. V lost 5 bases and J lost 5; bases outside the gene matches: 5. Germline CDR1 SGHVS, CDR2 FNYEAQ. This chain's CDR3 is CASSQGGGTEAFF. As DNA, the CDR3 is TGTGCCAGCAGCCAAGGGGGCGGTACTGAAGCTTTCTTT.

This clone was found once. The chain joins TRBV30 to TRBJ2-2, with 9 bases aligning to TRBD1. The CDR3 runs to 14 residues. The germline V gene has CDR1 GTSNPN and CDR2 SVGIG (reference sequence). V shed 3 bases and J 5 bases; nucleotides not matched to a gene: 4. For the CDR3, the DNA is TGTGCCTGGAGAAGCGACAGGGGGACCGGGGAGCTGTTTTTT. This translates into CAWRSDRGTGELFF. The entire variable domain, with the rest obtained from reference TRBV30 and TRBJ2-2, is as follows: SQTIHQWPATLVQPVGSPLSLECTVEGTSNPNLYWYRQAAGRGLQLLFYSVGIGQISSEVPQNLSASRPQDRQFILSSKKLLLSDSGFYLCAWRSDRGTGELFFGEGSRLTVL.

This chain connects TRBV19 to TRBJ1-5; a possible D gene is TRBD1 (6 bases). The CDR3 totals 15 residues. Trimming stripped 6 bases from V and 0 bases from J, with 12 bases between. Germline CDR1 reads LNHDA; CDR2 reads SQIVND (reference sequence). The CDR3 bases are TGTGCCAGTAGACTAGGGGGAGGTAGCAATCAGCCCCAGCATTTT. This gives the protein CASRLGGGSNQPQHF.

The rearrangement uses TRBV5-1 and TRBJ2-6, with a weak D call TRBD1 (6 bases). V was pared by 4 bases and J by 0 bases, with 17 bases between. Germline V gives CDR1 SGHRS, CDR2 YFSETQ. The CDR3 is 18 residues long. This CDR3 reads CASSPRTGIASGANVLTF. The DNA for the CDR3 is TGCGCCAGCAGCCCACGAACAGGGATTGCCTCTGGGGCCAACGTCCTGACTTTC.

This chain uses TRBV27 with TRBJ1-1; 9 positions match TRBD1. CDR1 is MNHEY, CDR2 SMNVEV, per germline (reference sequence). The CDR3 consists of 18 residues. The ends lost 4 bases at V and 3 bases at J; junction bases unmatched: 15. CDR3 protein: CASSSFGQGLIGHTEAFF. The CDR3 nucleotides are TGTGCCAGCAGTTCCTTCGGACAGGGGCTAATTGGGCACACTGAAGCTTTCTTT.